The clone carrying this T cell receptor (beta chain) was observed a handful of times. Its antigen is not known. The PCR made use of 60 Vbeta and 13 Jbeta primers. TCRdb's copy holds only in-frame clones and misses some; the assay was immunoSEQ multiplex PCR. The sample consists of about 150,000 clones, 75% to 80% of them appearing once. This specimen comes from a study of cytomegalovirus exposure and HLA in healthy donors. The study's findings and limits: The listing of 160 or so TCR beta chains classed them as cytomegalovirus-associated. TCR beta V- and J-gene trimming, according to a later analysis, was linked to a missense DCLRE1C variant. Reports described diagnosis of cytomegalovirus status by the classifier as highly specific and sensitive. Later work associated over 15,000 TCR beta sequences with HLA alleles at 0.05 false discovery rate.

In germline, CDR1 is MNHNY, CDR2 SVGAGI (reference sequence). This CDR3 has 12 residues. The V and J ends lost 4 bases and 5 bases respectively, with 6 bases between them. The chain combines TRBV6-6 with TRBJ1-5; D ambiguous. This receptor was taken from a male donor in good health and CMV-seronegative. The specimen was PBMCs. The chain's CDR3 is CASSWRDQPQHF. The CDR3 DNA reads TGTGCCAGCAGTTGGAGAGATCAGCCCCAGCATTTT.